What follows is one TCR beta chain and its context. Profiled with immunoSEQ multiplex PCR; TCRdb holds only in-frame clones, not every one. The table has around 250,000 clones, around 85% seen once. This entry comes from a study of Ad26.COV2.S vaccination and SARS-CoV-2 variants. As to treatment: some 20 received Ad26.COV2.S at low or high dose, single or two shots; 5 received placebo; per-sample allocation not given. Following the first vaccine or placebo injection, samples were taken on day 63. V was trimmed by 2 bases and J by 5 bases, leaving 28 bases between them. Per germline, CDR1 ENHRY and CDR2 SYGVKD. The CDR3 totals 19 residues.

The clonotype was recovered from a person aged 18-65 years who received the Ad26.COV2.S COVID-19 vaccine or a placebo. J is TRBJ2-7 and V is TRBV10-3, with D possibly being TRBD1 (5 bases). Sequencing was performed on peripheral blood, taken in a trial of Ad26.COV2.S vaccine versus placebo. CDR3 DNA sequence: TGTGCCATCAGTGAGGACACCACCCGGGCAGGGATCGCTGTGGACGAGCAGTACTTC. It codes for CAISEDTTRAGIAVDEQYF.